A single sample gave rise to the 24 T cell receptor beta chains below, sequenced in a study of human T cells and chemical hapten exposure. TCRdb re-analysed the RACE reads in MiXCR, keeping a single row per CDR3 protein. The sample carries about 110,000 distinct CDR3 sequences, less than 15% recorded once. The time point was: pre-sensitization, week 0. Treatment here: therapeutic diphenylcyclopropenone sensitization with weekly scalp DPC. The source was whole blood, collected in connection with sensitization to the hapten diphenylcyclopropenone (DPC). The source of these receptors is a woman between 45 and 60 years old with alopecia areata. Some clones in this sample may be carry-over from other donors' samples.

The chain recombines TRBV6-6 with TRBJ1-6, with D hard to call. The CDR3 has 14 residues. V dropped 2 bases and J dropped 5 bases, with 7 bases sitting between them. The germline gives CDR1 MNHNY, CDR2 SVGAGI (reference sequence). This chain's CDR3 is CASSYKGNNSPLHF. CDR3 DNA: TGTGCCAGCAGTTACAAGGGCAATAATTCACCCCTCCACTTT.

V and J are TRBV11-2 and TRBJ2-1; 12 bases align to TRBD2. Germline CDR1 is SGHAT and CDR2 is FQNNGV. Germline trimming cut 4 bases from V and 12 bases from J; bases unmatched to any gene: 10. The CDR3 is 15 residues long. CDR3 sequence reads: CASSSSGGAGNGQFF. The CDR3 DNA sequence: TGTGCCAGCAGCTCTAGCGGGGGGGCCGGTAACGGGCAGTTCTTC.

This clonotype was observed a handful of times. The chain joins TRBV3-1 to TRBJ1-2, with D possibly TRBD1 on 6 matching bases. The CDR3 is 14 amino acids. From germline, CDR1 is LGHDT and CDR2 YNNKEL (reference sequence). The V gene lost 0 bases and the J gene lost 6 bases, with 11 bases spanning the gap. CDR3: CASSQDADRNGYTF. The CDR3 DNA sequence: TGTGCCAGCAGCCAAGACGCAGACAGGAATGGCTACACCTTC.

This clonotype has only a few counts. The rearrangement links TRBV11-2 to TRBJ2-3; D may be TRBD2 (5 bases). The CDR3 covers 15 residues. Trimming pared 5 bases from V and 2 bases from J, leaving 14 bases between. The germline V gene encodes CDR1 SGHAT and CDR2 FQNNGV. The chain's CDR3 is CASSKPTGFTDTQYF. The CDR3 nucleotides are TGTGCCAGCAGCAAACCAACGGGGTTCACAGATACGCAGTATTTT.

This clonotype was counted many times. The chain recombines TRBV7-6 with TRBJ2-2; TRBD2 agrees at 9 bases. Germline CDR1 and CDR2: SGHVS and FNYEAQ. The CDR3 runs 17 residues. With 5 bases clipped from V and 1 base from J, the junction kept 8 bases outside the gene matches. CDR3 sequence reads: CASSPAGGPRNTGELFF. CDR3 DNA sequence: TGTGCCAGCAGCCCAGCGGGAGGACCGCGGAACACCGGGGAGCTGTTTTTT. Filled out from reference TRBV7-6 and TRBJ2-2, the complete variable domain reads GAGVSQSPRYKVTKRGQDVALRCDPISGHVSLYWYRQALGQGPEFLTYFNYEAQQDKSGLPNDRFSAERPEGSISTLTIQRTEQRDSAMYRCASSPAGGPRNTGELFFGEGSRLTVL.

This clonotype was seen more than once but under ten times. The J gene is TRBJ2-7, the V gene TRBV12-3 or TRBV12-4; weak D call: TRBD1 (6 bases). CDR3 length equals 13 residues. V dropped 1 base and J dropped 3 bases, with 7 bases sitting between them. The CDR3 loop reads CASSLGDNYEQYF. The CDR3 nucleotides are TGTGCCAGCAGTTTAGGGGACAACTACGAGCAGTACTTC.

This clonotype has ten or more counts. This chain links TRBV18 with TRBJ2-7; TRBD1 is a possible D gene (5 bases). The ends were cut back, 5 bases at V and 3 bases at J, with 14 bases in the middle. CDR1 KGHSH and CDR2 LQKENI come from the germline V gene. The CDR3 spans 14 residues. CDR3: CASSGNRSYYEQYF. Here the CDR3 DNA reads TGTGCCAGCTCAGGTAACAGGTCTTACTACGAGCAGTACTTC.

This clonotype was detected many times. This chain joins TRBV11-2 and TRBJ2-7; D call uncertain. Per germline, CDR1 SGHAT and CDR2 FQNNGV. The CDR3 consists of 13 residues. Deletions cut 0 bases from V and 10 bases from J, with 13 bases between. The CDR3 reads CASSLDRQSEQYF. The CDR3 coding sequence is TGTGCCAGCAGCTTAGATCGCCAGTCTGAACAGTACTTC.

The V gene is TRBV7-6, the J gene TRBJ2-1; 10 bases line up with TRBD2. V was pared by 4 bases and J by 4 bases, with 13 bases of the junction left unmatched. CDR1 is SGHVS, CDR2 FNYEAQ, per germline. The CDR3 has 18 residues. Written as DNA, the CDR3 is TGTGCCAGCAGCTCAACCCCGCGAGCGGGGGGGCAGTACAATGAGCAGTTCTTC. Amino acid sequence: CASSSTPRAGGQYNEQFF.

The chain is built from TRBV7-2 and TRBJ2-3; D is possibly TRBD1 or TRBD2 (5 bases each). From germline, CDR1 is SGHTA and CDR2 FQGNSA. CDR3 size: 14 residues. The ends were cut back, 2 bases at V and 3 bases at J, with 9 bases in the middle. The CDR3 nucleotides read TGTGCCAGCAGCTTAAGCTGGGGGACAGATACGCAGTATTTT. Protein sequence: CASSLSWGTDTQYF.

The chain employs TRBV7-2 and TRBJ2-5; TRBD2 is a possible D gene (6 bases). CDR3 length: 14 residues. Germline V gene lookup returns CDR1 SGHTA and CDR2 FQGNSA. Between the trimmed V and J ends, which lost 1 base and 4 bases, there was a span of 10 bases. CDR3 sequence: CASSLERLVETQYF. CDR3 sequence (DNA): TGTGCCAGCAGCTTAGAAAGACTAGTAGAGACCCAGTACTTC.

The CDR3 sequence is CASSLGRYGYTF. The CDR3 DNA reads as TGTGCCAGCAGCTTAGGACGGTATGGCTACACCTTC. The rearrangement links TRBV7-2 to TRBJ1-2; D not resolved. V gave up 1 base and J gave up 5 bases, with 5 bases separating them. The germline V gene encodes CDR1 SGHTA and CDR2 FQGNSA. The CDR3 contains 12 residues.

V gene TRBV4-2 combines with J gene TRBJ1-1; tentatively, D is TRBD1 (6 bases). Germline CDR1 is LGHNA and CDR2 is YNFKEQ. This CDR3 contains 17 residues. Trimming removed 0 bases from V and 7 bases from J, with 21 bases in between. The CDR3 sequence is CASSQEPWGTGPYEAFF. For the CDR3, the DNA is TGTGCCAGCAGCCAAGAGCCGTGGGGAACAGGGCCCTATGAAGCTTTCTTT.

V and J are TRBV10-3 and TRBJ2-6, with 7 bases that match TRBD1. CDR1 ENHRY and CDR2 SYGVKD come from the germline V gene. CDR3 length: 15 amino acids. V gave up 10 bases and J gave up 2 bases; unmatched junction bases: 8. CDR3 residues: CATAYRGTGANVLTF. CDR3 nucleotides: TGTGCCACCGCATACAGGGGTACTGGGGCCAACGTCCTGACTTTC.

This clonotype was found a few times. The genes are TRBV2 and TRBJ2-3; TRBD1 or TRBD2 may be the D gene (5 bases each). The V end lost 6 bases, the J end lost 4 bases, and 23 bases lay between the germline ends. This CDR3 has 17 amino acids. Germline-derived CDR1 and CDR2 are SNHLY and FYNNEI. The CDR3 sequence is CASSQPGDPSPADTQYF. The CDR3 DNA follows: TGTGCCAGCAGCCAACCTGGGGACCCTAGCCCTGCAGATACGCAGTATTTT.

The V and J genes are TRBV7-9 and TRBJ2-7; TRBD1 aligns across 8 bases. The CDR3 totals 14 residues. The V gene's germline CDR1 is SEHNR and CDR2 FQNEAQ (reference sequence). V was pared by 6 bases and J by 2 bases, with 6 bases of the junction left unmatched. The CDR3 nucleotides are TGTGCCAGCAGTACCGACAGGGGTGCCTACGAGCAGTACTTC. This gives the protein CASSTDRGAYEQYF.

The chain has TRBV4-1 and TRBJ1-4; perhaps TRBD1 as D (5 bases). Germline V gene sequence: CDR1 MGHRA, CDR2 YSYEKL. Trimming cost V 3 bases and J 8 bases, with 22 bases left between them. The CDR3 sequence is 17 residues long. This chain's CDR3 is CASSHPFGGEGGEKLFF. In DNA form, the CDR3 reads TGCGCCAGCAGCCACCCCTTCGGGGGGGAGGGAGGCGAAAAACTGTTTTTT.

The chain couples TRBV7-2 to TRBJ1-3; D is perhaps TRBD1 (6 bases). CDR3 length: 15 residues. V dropped 5 bases and J dropped 2 bases, with 13 bases sitting between them. Germline V gene lookup returns CDR1 SGHTA and CDR2 FQGNSA. The CDR3 nucleotides read TGTGCCAGCAGCCATTTATCAGGGGCTGGAAACACCATATATTTT. This translates into CASSHLSGAGNTIYF.

This clonotype was seen repeatedly, ten times or more. The CDR3 here is CASSQGAGVRADTQYF. CDR3 in DNA: TGTGCCAGCAGCCAGGGAGCGGGAGTTCGAGCAGATACGCAGTATTTT. This chain links TRBV7-6 with TRBJ2-3; TRBD2 aligns across 8 bases. The CDR3 sequence is 16 residues long. V lost 5 bases to trimming and J lost 4 bases; unmatched junction nucleotides: 11. Germline CDR1 SGHVS, CDR2 FNYEAQ.

This clonotype was detected a few times. V and J are TRBV6-2 or TRBV6-3 and TRBJ2-7; either TRBD1 or TRBD2 may fit D (5 bases each). CDR1 and CDR2 (germline): MNHEY, SVGEGT. V lost 5 bases, J lost 9 bases, and 20 bases lay in between. This CDR3 is built from 14 residues. CDR3 in DNA: TGTGCCAGCAGTCCCGGGACCCTACAGGCTGGGCAGTACTTC. This codes for CASSPGTLQAGQYF.

The rearrangement joins TRBV7-9 to TRBJ1-4; D uncertain. The CDR3 has 11 amino acids. The V and J ends lost 1 base and 17 bases respectively, with 11 bases between them. Looked up from germline, CDR1 is SEHNR and CDR2 is FQNEAQ (reference sequence). The CDR3, as DNA: TGTGCCAGCAGCTTAGGTTTGGATATCTTTTTT. It codes for CASSLGLDIFF.

This clonotype was counted only a few times. The chain recombines TRBV7-9 with TRBJ1-1; D remains ambiguous. CDR1 and CDR2 from the germline V gene are SEHNR and FQNEAQ (reference sequence). V lost 4 bases, J lost 3 bases, and 15 bases lay in between. There are 15 residues in the CDR3. The CDR3 DNA is TGTGCCAGCAGCTCGACCCAAGGAGTAGACACTGAAGCTTTCTTT. This encodes CASSSTQGVDTEAFF.

V usage is TRBV6-6 and J usage is TRBJ1-3; D may be TRBD1 (5 bases). The CDR3 is 16 residues long. Trimming took off 5 bases at V and 0 bases at J, with 14 bases between the two ends. From germline, CDR1 is MNHNY and CDR2 SVGAGI (reference sequence). Here the CDR3 reads CASSHQGVFSGNTIYF. As DNA, the CDR3 is TGTGCCAGCAGTCATCAAGGGGTCTTCTCTGGAAACACCATATATTTT.

This clonotype has only a few counts. The CDR3 loop is CASSTGQTGELFF. The CDR3 coding sequence is TGTGCCAGCAGCACCGGACAGACCGGGGAGCTGTTTTTT. The chain links TRBV4-2 to TRBJ2-2, with D possibly being TRBD1 (6 bases). Trimming removed 5 bases from V and 5 bases from J, with 9 bases in between. Germline V lookup: CDR1 LGHNA, CDR2 YNFKEQ. CDR3 size: 13 residues.